The 9 T cell receptor beta chains given below trace back to one sample, sequenced in a study of T-cell memory formation after mild COVID-19. TCRdb called the 5' RACE reads again in MiXCR, with one record for every CDR3 protein. The data contain 210,000 or so distinct CDR3 sequences, about 10% of them singletons. The specimen sequenced was PBMCs or a T cell subset sorted from them (not recorded which). These receptors came from a man between 18 and 35 years old who had mild COVID-19 (a few samples of this study predate the infection). Cell type and time point are not known.

This clonotype was counted only a few times. The chain combines TRBV14 with TRBJ2-1; 9 nucleotides align to TRBD2. V dropped 3 bases and J dropped 4; count of bases not matched to a gene: 7. Germline V gene lookup returns CDR1 SGHDN and CDR2 FVKESK. CDR3 length equals 16 residues. CDR3 coding DNA: TGTGCCAGCAGCCACATTAGCGGGGGATCTTACAATGAGCAGTTCTTC. This codes for CASSHISGGSYNEQFF.

This chain uses TRBV6-6 with TRBJ2-3, with unresolved D. Per germline, CDR1 MNHNY and CDR2 SVGAGI (reference sequence). This CDR3 comprises 10 residues. The CDR3 protein is CAAKGDTQYF. DNA of the CDR3: TGTGCGGCCAAGGGAGATACGCAGTATTTT.

This clonotype was counted a few times. The CDR3 region has the DNA TGTGCCAGCAGCGATACCCAGAGAAGTCAGCCCCAGCATTTT. Its protein product is CASSDTQRSQPQHF. V and J are TRBV7-9 and TRBJ1-5; no firm D call. The germline V gene has CDR1 SEHNR and CDR2 FQNEAQ (reference sequence). CDR3 length: 14 amino acids. Trimming stripped 5 bases from V and 6 bases from J, with 14 bases between.

The table lists this clonotype with many counts. The V and J genes are TRBV3-1 and TRBJ2-6; TRBD1 matches 7 bases. CDR3 size: 15 residues. Germline V gene data show CDR1 as LGHDT and CDR2 as YNNKEL (reference sequence). Trimming removed 4 bases from V and 4 bases from J; junction bases left unmatched: 4. DNA for the CDR3: TGTGCCAGCAGCCTTAGGACAGGCGGGGCCAACGTCCTGACTTTC. This translates into CASSLRTGGANVLTF.

This clonotype was seen only a few times. The rearrangement uses TRBV24-1 and TRBJ2-5; D gene unclear. The length of the CDR3 is 11 residues. From germline, CDR1 is KGHDR and CDR2 SFDVKD. V was trimmed by 0 bases and J by 5 bases, leaving 0 bases between them. The CDR3 reads CATSDLETQYF. CDR3 coding DNA: TGTGCCACCAGTGATTTGGAGACCCAGTACTTC.

This clonotype was picked up a small number of times. The rearrangement uses TRBV5-1 and TRBJ2-5, with TRBD1 identical over 11 bases. Germline-derived CDR1 and CDR2 are SGHRS and YFSETQ. The junction had 5 bases not matched to a gene; V was cut back by 4 bases and J by 3 bases. The CDR3 runs to 15 residues. The CDR3 is CASSPWTGGKETQYF. In DNA, the CDR3 is TGCGCCAGCAGCCCCTGGACAGGGGGCAAAGAGACCCAGTACTTC.

This sequence joins TRBV7-2 and TRBJ2-7; the match to TRBD2 covers 8 bases. This CDR3 spans 14 amino acids. The trim removed 2 bases at V and 2 bases at J, leaving 2 bases unmatched. Germline V gene sequence: CDR1 SGHTA, CDR2 FQGNSA. The CDR3 reads CASSLIGGAYEQYF. The CDR3 DNA sequence: TGTGCCAGCAGCTTAATCGGGGGGGCCTACGAGCAGTACTTC.

The table lists this clonotype with many counts. The rearrangement joins TRBV20-1 to TRBJ2-3; D unclear. V lost 3 bases and J lost 0, with 4 bases in between. CDR1 and CDR2 from the germline V gene are DFQATT and SNEGSKA (reference sequence). The CDR3 is 12 amino acids. DNA of the CDR3: TGCAGTGCTAGTCCGAGCACAGATACGCAGTATTTT. It codes for CSASPSTDTQYF.

This clonotype has a handful of counts. The rearrangement uses TRBV6-6 and TRBJ1-1; 7 bases align to TRBD1. V shed 8 bases, J shed 7 bases, and the junction held 10 bases outside the gene matches. The CDR3 is 13 residues long. Germline CDR1 reads MNHNY; CDR2 reads SVGAGI (reference sequence). The chain's CDR3 is CASGQGGQGEAFF. DNA of the CDR3: TGTGCCAGCGGGCAAGGGGGCCAAGGTGAAGCTTTCTTT.